This entry is about one T cell receptor beta chain. Antigen unknown. The sample is drawn from a study of T cells in tuberculosis. For the study at large: IGRA-negative adolescents, IGRA-positive adolescents with latent tuberculosis and adults with active tuberculosis formed this South African cohort.

Only in-frame clones appear in the TCRdb table, and some are missing; sequencing was by immunoSEQ multiplex PCR. The sample carries roughly 29,000 clones, over 90% recorded once. At study entry, adolescents had tuberculin skin tests and IGRA screening. Study results and limitations: GMM-specific TCRs were nearer to active tuberculosis alpha repertoires, suggesting expansion.

The V gene's germline CDR1 is SGHAT and CDR2 FQNNGV. The CDR3 totals 17 residues. The V segment lost 5 bases and the J segment 2 bases; nucleotides outside the gene matches: 6. Sequenced material: PBMCs. The sequence came from a donor aged 10 to 29 with latent tuberculosis or without tuberculosis infection. The chain is built from TRBV11-2 and TRBJ2-5; 15 nucleotides match TRBD2. CDR3 bases: TGTGCCAGCAGCCCAGGGACTAGCGGGGGGATACAAGAGACCCAGTACTTC. The encoded protein is CASSPGTSGGIQETQYF.